This T cell receptor beta chain emerged from a study of blood T cell repertoires in COVID-19. Profiled with immunoSEQ multiplex PCR; TCRdb holds only in-frame clones, not every one. The data show 110,000 to 150,000 clones, with 85% to 90% seen just once and more than 5% held by the top ten. Trimming removed 6 bases at V and 7 bases at J, with 13 bases between. CDR1 is SGHDN and CDR2 is FVKESK in the germline V gene. This CDR3 has 14 residues. This clone was detected only a few times. The chain is built from TRBV14 and TRBJ1-6; the D gene is possibly TRBD1 (6 bases). Sequenced sample: peripheral blood. This receptor was taken from a human donor in a cohort sampled during active COVID-19. The CDR3 nucleotides are TGTGCCAGCAGTAGGGGGTTAATAAATTCACCCCTCCACTTT. Translated, it gives CASSRGLINSPLHF.